The sequence of this T cell receptor (beta chain) was determined in a study of Ad26.COV2.S vaccination and SARS-CoV-2 variants. The overall study: The donor belonged to the COV1001 Ad26.COV2.S trial arm. The vaccine Ad26.COV2.S was put into the muscle once, or twice with 56 days between. Study conclusions and caveats: Breadth, reportedly substantial, characterized the spike-specific CD8+ and CD4+ T cell responses after vaccination.

This clone was counted a few times. Its specificity is unknown. The sample holds other DNA sequences that translate to the same CDR3. Generated by immunoSEQ multiplex PCR, the TCRdb table keeps only in-frame clones and is missing some. The data hold about 320,000 clones, with around 85% observed a single time. The CDR3 has 15 residues. In germline, CDR1 is SGDLS, CDR2 YYNGEE. The J segment lost 5 bases and the V segment lost 0 bases, leaving 4 bases of the junction unmatched. The treatment here: roughly 19 received Ad26.COV2.S at low or high dose, single or two shots; roughly five received placebo; per-sample allocation not given. The study sampled participants on day 63 after the first vaccine or placebo injection.

The V and J genes are TRBV9 and TRBJ2-2; 7 bases fit TRBD2. This sequence originates from a person between 18 and 65 years old who received the Ad26.COV2.S COVID-19 vaccine or a placebo. The specimen comprised peripheral blood, sampled in a trial of Ad26.COV2.S vaccine versus placebo. In DNA form, the CDR3 reads TGTGCCAGCAGCGTAGACCCGGGGGGTACCGGGGAGCTGTTTTTT. Protein: CASSVDPGGTGELFF.